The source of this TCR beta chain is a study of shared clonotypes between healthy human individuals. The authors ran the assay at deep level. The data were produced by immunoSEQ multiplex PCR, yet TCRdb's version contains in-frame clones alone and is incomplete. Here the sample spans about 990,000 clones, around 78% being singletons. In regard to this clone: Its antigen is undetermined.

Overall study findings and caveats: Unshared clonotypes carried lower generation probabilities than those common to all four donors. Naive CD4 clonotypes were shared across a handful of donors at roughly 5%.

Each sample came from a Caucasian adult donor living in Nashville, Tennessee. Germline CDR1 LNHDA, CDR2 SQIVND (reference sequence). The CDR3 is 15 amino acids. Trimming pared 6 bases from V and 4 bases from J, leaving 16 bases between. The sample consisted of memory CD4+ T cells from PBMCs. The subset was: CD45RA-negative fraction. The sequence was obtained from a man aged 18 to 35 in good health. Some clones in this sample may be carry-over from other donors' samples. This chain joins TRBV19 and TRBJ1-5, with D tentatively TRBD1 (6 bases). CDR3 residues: CASREDGGPNQPQHF. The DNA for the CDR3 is TGTGCCAGTAGGGAGGATGGGGGCCCAAATCAGCCCCAGCATTTT. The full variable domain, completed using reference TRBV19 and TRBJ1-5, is DGGITQSPKYLFRKEGQNVTLSCEQNLNHDAMYWYRQDPGQGLRLIYYSQIVNDFQKGDIAEGYSVSREKKESFPLTVTSAQKNPTAFYLCASREDGGPNQPQHFGDGTRLSIL.